The sequence of this T cell receptor (beta chain) was determined in a study of shared clonotypes between healthy human individuals (TCRdb year 2020). For the wider study: A couple of women and a few men aged 18 to 49 years were included in the cohort. To estimate repertoire size and how much clonotype sharing occurs between individuals, the study deeply sequenced the blood TCR repertoires of 5 or 6 healthy adults. Libraries were prepared and TCR repertoires were sequenced by different laboratories using diverse techniques, in order to increase sequencing depth and limit assay-specific biases. Per donor, leukapheresis produced somewhere between about 0.8 and 9 billion PBMCs. For each donor, CD4 naive and CD4 memory were each given three plates, CD8 naive was given two plates, and CD8 memory was given one plate. Here is what the overall study found, with its caveats: Incomplete sequencing was indicated by rarefaction of sorted-subset datasets, despite the large sequencing depth. About 5% of naive CD4, around 4% of naive CD8, about 2.4% of memory CD4, and approximately 0.4% of memory CD8 clonotypes were shared across several donors. Naive subsets generally had larger estimated clonotype richness than memory subsets did. Higher generation probabilities were observed for clonotypes shared by all four sorted-subset donors than for non-shared clonotypes. Sampling was restricted to blood, and TCR repertoires in tissue are likely to differ from TCR repertoires in blood. Because the study included a small number of donors, the genetic and exposure-history diversity represented was limited. Based on pairwise subsampling, the degree of clonotype sharing among donors was expected to be affected by sequencing depth.

TCR CDR3 regions were amplified from genomic DNA by multiplex PCR using the deep immunoSEQ assay. For each cell subset, the extracted genomic DNA was distributed evenly across all wells of several immunoSEQ 96-well plates, and each plate served as one replicate. Each replicate PCR for sorted subsets received about 0.2 ug genomic DNA, equal to roughly 33,000 T cell genomes. Purified libraries were measured with a Qubit 3.0 fluorometer, size-checked on a Bioanalyzer 2100, and measured again with the KAPA Library Quantification kit. Every immunoSEQ 96-well plate was sequenced on a dedicated single-read 150-cycle Illumina NextSeq 550 flow cell. Turning to the authors' computational methods: Because the immunoSEQ output included only junctional sequences and no quality scores, the filtering could not be the same as the filtering used for full-length reads. To assign V/J genes and CDR3, sequences were annotated against IMGT germline references using PyIR, a Python wrapper for IgBLAST v1.9. Reads were filtered out if the reads had weak V/J assignments (E-value above 1e-6), no CDR3, stop codons, out-of-frame junctions, or ambiguous translated residues. A V3J clonotype was defined by an identical inferred V gene, J gene, and CDR3 amino acid sequence. Percentage overlap between repertoires was computed as shared unique clonotypes divided by the size of the smaller repertoire. Repertoire richness was assessed with RTK rarefaction, the Chao1 estimator, and Recon v2.1 estimates of unobserved clonotypes. For all TCRbeta clonotypes obtained by the gDNA method from four donors, generation probabilities were computed with OLGA. TCRdb took this table from immuneACCESS and kept in-frame rearrangements with V and J called. Such tables lack part of the clones; where checked against another copy, unresolved V genes explain under half of the gap, and the rest is unexplained. That table gives V, J and clone size, and the DNA gave D and trimming. This sample has hundreds of thousands of clones in its table, and 95% of those were observed once. The ten largest account for over 0.1% of the sample.

Points on this clone: No cognate antigen has been identified for it. No base qualities exist here, and no much larger clone lies one base off it.

From the germline V gene, CDR1 is SGHVS and CDR2 is FNYEAQ. The CDR3 contains 18 residues, cysteine and phenylalanine counted. CDR3 DNA is the only sequence kept; it has 54 bases, read in frame from the first base. The junction shows trimming of 4 bases on V and 6 bases on J, and the gene matches do not reach 16 bases of it. CD8 naive samples were CD45RO-negative cells positively selected for CCR7, giving a CD45RA+CCR7+ population that excluded TemRA cells. Healthy HIV-negative adults with no recently reported acute infections or vaccinations were included as donors. Every donor was a Caucasian adult residing in Nashville, Tennessee, USA. Blood was obtained by leukapheresis, after which PBMCs were separated by Ficoll-Histopaque density gradient centrifugation and cryopreserved in liquid nitrogen vapor phase. Purity and quantity of every magnetically sorted T cell population were checked by analytical flow cytometry. From each sorted fraction, genomic DNA was isolated and quantified by UV absorbance on a Nanodrop 2000c.

The clonotype originates from a young woman in good health. In this chain, TRBV7-6 is recombined with TRBJ2-1, with 9 middle bases fitting TRBD1. Sample: naive CD8+ T cells sorted from blood. The meaning of the sample's cell subset or site label: CD45RA+CCR7+. The nucleotides are TGTGCCAGCAGCTCAGTCCTTACCGGGACAGGGTACCCCAATGAGCAGTTCTTC. Its protein product is CASSSVLTGTGYPNEQFF.